This T cell receptor beta chain was sequenced in a study of CD8 T cells in ankylosing spondylitis. Study observations and caveats: Some of these motif variants have turned up before, in reports on reactive arthritis synovial fluid and blood. Apparently characteristic of ankylosing spondylitis blood was a TCR beta motif (roughly eight highly homologous variants). Researchers reportedly found disease-linked clones significantly enriched in matched ankylosing spondylitis synovial fluid. Disease-linked clones bore a CD8+ phenotype and were relatively rare in peripheral blood.

Many counts were recorded for this clonotype. Antigen unknown. Quantitative 5'-RACE with molecular barcodes produced the TCR beta libraries. TCRdb reanalysed the 5' RACE reads using MiXCR and keeps one entry per CDR3 protein. The repertoire holds about 510,000 distinct CDR3 sequences, with approximately 5.3% as singletons. CDR1 SGHTA and CDR2 FQGNSA come from the germline V gene. V gave up 1 base and J gave up 2 bases; unmatched junction bases: 5. The CDR3 has 16 amino acids. The source is a male donor with ankylosing spondylitis. The genes are TRBV7-2 and TRBJ1-1, with 9 positions matching TRBD1. Sequenced material: blood, either unsorted or a sorted T cell fraction (not recorded which). DNA of the CDR3: TGTGCCAGCAGCTTAGGGGGACAGGGCGGAAACACTGAAGCTTTCTTT. Translation gives CASSLGGQGGNTEAFF.